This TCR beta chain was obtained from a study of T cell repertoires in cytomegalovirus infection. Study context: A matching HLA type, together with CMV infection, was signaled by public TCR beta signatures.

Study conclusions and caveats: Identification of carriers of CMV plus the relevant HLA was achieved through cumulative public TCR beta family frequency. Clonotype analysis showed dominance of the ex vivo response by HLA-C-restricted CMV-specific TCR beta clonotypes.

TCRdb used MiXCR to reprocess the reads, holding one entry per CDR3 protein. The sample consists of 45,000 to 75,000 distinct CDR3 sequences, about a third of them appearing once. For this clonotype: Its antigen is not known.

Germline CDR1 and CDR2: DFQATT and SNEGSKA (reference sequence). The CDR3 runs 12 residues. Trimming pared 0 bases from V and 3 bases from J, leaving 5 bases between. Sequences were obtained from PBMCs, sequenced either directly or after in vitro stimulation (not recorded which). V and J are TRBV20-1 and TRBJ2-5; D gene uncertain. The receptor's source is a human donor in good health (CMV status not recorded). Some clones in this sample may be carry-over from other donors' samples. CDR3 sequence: CSARDLEETQYF. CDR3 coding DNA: TGCAGTGCTAGAGATCTGGAAGAGACCCAGTACTTC.